These 17 T cell receptor beta chains were all obtained from the same sample, sequenced in a study of regulatory T cells in long-lasting Graves disease (TCRdb year 2021). The library was made by multiplex PCR. The reads were generated on an Illumina HiSeq 4000. TCR beta libraries were built with iRepertoire HTBI primers and Arm-PCR amplification of CDR3 regions. In TCRdb, the public reads were trimmed at Q25 with fastp and aligned with MiXCR, with productive beta chains retained. Entries that share a CDR3 protein sequence are merged under the most common genes and DNA. For this sample there are 410,000 or so distinct CDR3 sequences; under 15% appear just once. The ten top clones hold roughly 17% of the sample. The label giving this sample's time point can be read as: newly diagnosed GD, antithyroid drugs for less than 3 months. For both TCR sequencing and RNA sequencing, RNA was extracted from PBMCs using TRIzol.

The same sample was also studied in work on T cells in Graves' hyperthyroidism and ophthalmopathy.

The starting material was peripheral blood mononuclear cells (PBMCs), obtained at new diagnosis, from a patient treated with antithyroid drugs. The receptors derive from a woman aged 25 to 39 with Graves disease. Donor details come from another sample of the same person, matched by shared clones.

This clonotype was counted at least ten times. The V call is TRBV3-1, the J call TRBJ2-5, with unresolved D. Per germline, CDR1 LGHDT and CDR2 YNNKEL (reference sequence). The CDR3 is 12 residues long. The V end lost 5 bases, the J end lost 0 bases, and 4 bases lay between the germline ends. CDR3 in amino acids: CASSNYQETQYF. The CDR3 coding sequence is TGTGCCAGCAGCAACTACCAAGAGACCCAGTACTTC.

Regarding this clonotype: This may arise from a read error, as a much more abundant clone is one base away. The V and J genes are TRBV27 and TRBJ1-2; the D gene is possibly TRBD1 (5 bases). Per the germline V gene, CDR1 is MNHEY and CDR2 is SMNVEV (reference sequence). The V and J ends lost 4 bases and 5 bases respectively, with 14 bases between them. This CDR3 has 14 amino acids. The CDR3 protein is CASSSGPKVYGYTF. Written as DNA, the CDR3 is TGTGCCAGCAGTTCAGGGCCGAAGGTATATGGCTACACCTTC.

This clonotype occurred a few times. V is TRBV4-1 and J is TRBJ1-4, with no clear D. Trimming left V 4 bases short and J 0 bases short, with 9 bases between. Germline V lookup: CDR1 MGHRA, CDR2 YSYEKL. There are 15 residues in the CDR3. The CDR3 DNA sequence: TGCGCCAGCAGCCGTGGGCCAGCAACTAATGAAAAACTGTTTTTT. As protein: CASSRGPATNEKLFF.

The rearrangement joins TRBV9 to TRBJ1-2; the D is unclear. V gave up 3 bases and J gave up 3 bases, with 18 bases separating them. Germline CDR1 SGDLS, CDR2 YYNGEE. The CDR3 runs 16 residues. CDR3 nucleotides: TGTGCCAGCAGCGAGGGCAGGAGAGGGAGTGACTATGGCTACACCTTC. The encoded protein is CASSEGRRGSDYGYTF.

This clonotype has a handful of counts. The V gene is TRBV20-1, the J gene TRBJ1-1; a weak D match, TRBD1 (5 bases). V dropped 0 bases and J dropped 5 bases, with 13 bases sitting between them. The CDR3 is made up of 14 amino acids. Germline CDR1 is DFQATT and CDR2 is SNEGSKA (reference sequence). The CDR3 loop reads CSARDMRGGTEAFF. The DNA of the CDR3 is TGCAGTGCTAGAGATATGAGGGGAGGAACTGAAGCTTTCTTT.

This clonotype was detected only a few times. The chain has TRBV6-1 and TRBJ2-5; D may be TRBD1 (6 bases). Germline V gene sequence: CDR1 MNHNS, CDR2 SASEGT. The CDR3 is made up of 15 amino acids. V was shortened by 7 bases and J by 0 bases, with 15 bases between the two germline ends. The CDR3 reads CASKIKDSNQETQYF. The CDR3 coding sequence is TGTGCCAGCAAGATAAAGGACAGCAACCAAGAGACCCAGTACTTC.

This clonotype has only a few counts. A much larger clone lies a single base off, so this may be a read error. CDR3 sequence reads: CAGSPTTGAYEQYF. CDR3 nucleotide sequence: TGTGCCGGCAGCCCCACGACAGGGGCCTACGAGCAGTACTTC. V is TRBV13 and J is TRBJ2-7; TRBD1 matches at 8 bases. The CDR3 spans 14 residues. Germline V gives CDR1 PRHDT, CDR2 FYEKMQ (reference sequence).

J is TRBJ1-4 and V is TRBV12-3 or TRBV12-4, with 7 bases matching TRBD1. V was pared by 6 bases and J by 4 bases, with 5 bases of the junction left unmatched. This CDR3 contains 14 residues. CDR3 region: CASSLQGSNEKLFF. The DNA for the CDR3 is TGTGCCAGCAGCTTACAGGGGAGTAATGAAAAACTGTTTTTT.

At least ten counts were recorded for this clonotype. The gene calls are TRBV7-9 and TRBJ2-5; D is perhaps TRBD1 or TRBD2 (5 bases each). Germline CDR1 and CDR2: SEHNR and FQNEAQ (reference sequence). The length of the CDR3 is 14 residues. V lost 7 bases to trimming and J lost 4 bases, with 16 bases between them. The CDR3 nucleotides read TGTGCCAGCACCTGGGGGTCTATGGGAGAGACCCAGTACTTC. This translates into CASTWGSMGETQYF.

Ten or more counts support this clonotype. The chain couples TRBV30 to TRBJ1-2; tentative D call: TRBD1 (6 bases). Between the trimmed V and J ends, which lost 5 bases and 4 bases, there was a span of 17 bases. This CDR3 is built from 14 residues. Germline lookup yields CDR1 GTSNPN and CDR2 SVGIG (reference sequence). The CDR3 reads CAWQPGQTSYGYTF. In nucleotides, the CDR3 is TGTGCCTGGCAACCTGGACAGACCTCCTATGGCTACACCTTC.

This clonotype was recorded at least ten times. The J gene is TRBJ2-3, the V gene TRBV15; no clear D gene. The V end lost 1 base, the J end lost 5 bases, and 4 bases lay between the germline ends. The germline gives CDR1 LNHNV, CDR2 YYDKDF (reference sequence). The CDR3 consists of 12 residues. CDR3 loop: CATSRGIDTQYF. The DNA for the CDR3 is TGTGCCACCAGCAGAGGCATAGATACGCAGTATTTT. The variable domain in full, completed from reference TRBV15 and TRBJ2-3, reads DAMVIQNPRYQVTQFGKPVTLSCSQTLNHNVMYWYQQKSSQAPKLLFHYYDKDFNNEADTPDNFQSRRPNTSFCFLDIRSPGLGDTAMYLCATSRGIDTQYFGPGTRLTVL.

This chain joins TRBV28 and TRBJ2-1; D perhaps matches TRBD2 (6 bases). Trimming cost V 5 bases and J 6 bases, with 26 bases left between them. The CDR3 is made up of 18 amino acids. Germline V CDR1 and CDR2: MDHEN, SYDVKM. As DNA, the CDR3 is TGTGCCAGCAGTGGTTTACTAGCCGCACTAGAAAATTTCAATGAGCAGTTCTTC. Residues: CASSGLLAALENFNEQFF.

The sample holds many counts of this clonotype. The rearrangement links TRBV20-1 to TRBJ1-1; TRBD1 is a possible D gene (6 bases). Deletions cut 0 bases from V and 1 base from J, with 9 bases between. The CDR3 consists of 14 residues. Germline CDR1 and CDR2: DFQATT and SNEGSKA (reference sequence). The CDR3 DNA sequence: TGCAGTGCTAGAGATGGGGACAAGAACACTGAAGCTTTCTTT. This codes for CSARDGDKNTEAFF.

In this sample, this clonotype turned up once. This chain joins TRBV15 and TRBJ2-5; the D is unclear. Germline values: CDR1 LNHNV, CDR2 YYDKDF (reference sequence). The V end was cut by 0 bases, the J end by 3 bases, with 11 bases between. The CDR3 has 15 amino acids. The DNA for the CDR3 is TGTGCCACCAGCAGAGATACTGGGGTGGAAGAGACCCAGTACTTC. This gives the protein CATSRDTGVEETQYF.

At least ten counts were recorded for this clonotype. This chain uses TRBV28 with TRBJ2-6; D remains unclear. Germline V CDR1 and CDR2: MDHEN, SYDVKM. Trimming cost V 7 bases and J 5 bases, with 18 bases left between them. The CDR3 loop spans 16 amino acids. CDR3 loop: CASTTIGAGWANVLTF. The CDR3 DNA sequence: TGTGCCAGCACTACGATCGGAGCTGGCTGGGCCAACGTCCTGACTTTC.

There are a few counts of this clonotype. This chain uses TRBV6-5 with TRBJ2-1; 14 bases map to TRBD2. There are 17 residues in the CDR3. CDR1 MNHEY and CDR2 SVGAGI come from the germline V gene. The junction had 7 bases not matched to a gene; V was cut back by 0 bases and J by 9 bases. The CDR3 here is CASSYSPTSGRASEQFF. CDR3 DNA: TGTGCCAGCAGTTACTCCCCGACTAGCGGGAGGGCCAGTGAGCAGTTCTTC.

Comments on this clonotype: This may be a read error: a much more frequent sequence differs by one nucleotide. Written as DNA, the CDR3 is TGTGCCATCAGTGAGACCAGGGGGCTAGCGGGAAGCGATGAGCAGTACTTC. Protein sequence: CAISETRGLAGSDEQYF. The chain carries TRBV10-3 and TRBJ2-4; D may be TRBD2 (9 bases). CDR1 ENHRY and CDR2 SYGVKD come from the germline V gene. CDR3 length equals 17 residues. Trimming removed 2 bases at V and 13 bases at J, with 27 bases between.